This entry is about one TCR beta chain. These data originate in a study of control samples from healthy donors and cancer patients. TCRdb's copy holds only in-frame clones and misses some; the assay was immunoSEQ multiplex PCR. Here the sample spans 90,000 to 150,000 clones, about 91% being singletons. The specimen sequenced was blood. This clonotype was sampled from a middle-aged man in good health.

The CDR3 reads CASSFRTGRYEQYF. CDR3 nucleotides: TGTGCCAGCAGTTTCCGGACAGGGCGCTACGAGCAGTACTTC. This sequence joins TRBV27 and TRBJ2-7, with 8 bases aligning to TRBD1. This CDR3 has 14 residues. V lost 3 bases, J lost 3 bases, and 4 bases stayed unmatched. Germline loops: CDR1 MNHEY, CDR2 SMNVEV (reference sequence).